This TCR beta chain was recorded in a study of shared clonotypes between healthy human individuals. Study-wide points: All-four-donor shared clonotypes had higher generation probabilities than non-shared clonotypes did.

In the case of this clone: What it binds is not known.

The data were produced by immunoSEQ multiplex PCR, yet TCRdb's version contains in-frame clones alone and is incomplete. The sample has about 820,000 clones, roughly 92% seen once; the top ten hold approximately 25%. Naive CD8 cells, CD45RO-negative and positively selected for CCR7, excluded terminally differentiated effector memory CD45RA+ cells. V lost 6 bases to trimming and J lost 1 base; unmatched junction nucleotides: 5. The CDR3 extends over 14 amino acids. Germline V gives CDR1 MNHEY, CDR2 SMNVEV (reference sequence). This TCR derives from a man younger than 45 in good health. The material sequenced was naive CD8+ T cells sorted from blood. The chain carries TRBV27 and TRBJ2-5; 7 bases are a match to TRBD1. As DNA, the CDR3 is TGTGCCAGCAGCCCTCGACAGGGCCAAGAGACCCAGTACTTC. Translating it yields CASSPRQGQETQYF.